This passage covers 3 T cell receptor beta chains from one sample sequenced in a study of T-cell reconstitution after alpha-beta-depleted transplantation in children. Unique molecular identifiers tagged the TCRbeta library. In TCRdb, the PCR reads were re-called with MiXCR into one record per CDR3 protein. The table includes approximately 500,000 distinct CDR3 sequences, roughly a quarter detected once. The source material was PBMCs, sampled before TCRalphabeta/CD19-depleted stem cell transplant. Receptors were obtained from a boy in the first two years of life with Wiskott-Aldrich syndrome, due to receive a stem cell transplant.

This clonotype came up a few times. CDR3 coding DNA: TGTGCCAGCAGTTGGACTAGCGCTTGGGAGACCCAGTACTTC. This translates into CASSWTSAWETQYF. The V and J genes are TRBV12-3 or TRBV12-4 and TRBJ2-5; 9 nucleotides agree with TRBD2. This CDR3 has 14 amino acids. With V trimmed by 4 bases and J by 5 bases, 5 bases remained unmatched.

CDR3 sequence: CASSRRDFNSPLHF. CDR3 in DNA: TGTGCCAGCAGCAGACGGGACTTTAATTCACCCCTCCACTTT. The genes are TRBV27 and TRBJ1-6; perhaps TRBD1 as D (5 bases). Trimming shortened V by 6 bases and J by 6 bases, and 12 bases separated the two germline ends. The length of the CDR3 is 14 residues. In germline, CDR1 is MNHEY, CDR2 SMNVEV (reference sequence).

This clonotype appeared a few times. The CDR3 spells CASSFSQGAVGELFF. CDR3 nucleotides: TGTGCCAGCAGCTTTTCACAGGGGGCTGTCGGGGAGCTGTTTTTT. J is TRBJ2-2 and V is TRBV7-9; 9 bases are shared with TRBD1. CDR3 length equals 15 residues. With 3 bases clipped from V and 7 bases from J, the junction kept 6 bases outside the gene matches. Germline CDR1 SEHNR, CDR2 FQNEAQ (reference sequence). Together with reference TRBV7-9 and TRBJ2-2, the CDR3 gives the full variable domain: DTGVSQNPRHKITKRGQNVTFRCDPISEHNRLYWYRQTLGQGPEFLTYFQNEAQLEKSRLLSDRFSAERPKGSFSTLEIQRTEQGDSAMYLCASSFSQGAVGELFFGEGSRLTVL.